The following is a T cell receptor beta chain sequence with its context. Across 24 US areas, participants ranged in age from roughly 18 to 95 years. These data come from a study of blood T cell repertoires in COVID-19. Across the whole study: The United States, Italy and Spain were the sources of the acute and convalescent COVID-19 samples.

CDR3 length: 12 amino acids. The V gene lost 6 bases and the J gene lost 8 bases, with 13 bases spanning the gap. CDR1 is MDHEN and CDR2 is SYDVKM in the germline V gene. Assay: immunoSEQ multiplex PCR; the TCRdb copy retains only in-frame clones and omits some. This sample has over 55,000 clones, with about four fifths found just once. The J gene is TRBJ1-2, the V gene TRBV28; D might be TRBD1 (6 bases). This clonotype was sampled from a middle-aged woman with acute COVID-19. Material: PBMCs or T cells enriched from blood (not recorded which). CDR3 residues: CASRLQGRGYTF. In DNA, the CDR3 is TGTGCCAGCAGACTCCAGGGGCGAGGCTACACCTTC.